This T cell receptor beta chain is from a study of blood T cell repertoires in COVID-19. Turning to the study itself: COVID-19 samples from acute and convalescent phases originated in the United States, Italy and Spain. From T cells, B-cell-depleted T cells, or PBMCs came the material, which was cDNA or gDNA.

Those who participated ranged in age from about 18 to 89 years and resided in 20 to 30 US areas. Assignments of participants to cohorts depended upon their own reported clinical history. Sequencing used immunoSEQ multiplex PCR; TCRdb keeps in-frame clones, though not all of them. The profile shows approximately 300,000 clones, approximately 87% of them singletons. This CDR3 comprises 13 residues. V lost 0 bases and J lost 9; bases outside the gene matches: 4. Germline assignment: CDR1 SGHTA and CDR2 FQGNSA. Sequenced: PBMCs or T cells enriched from blood (not recorded which). The chain couples TRBV7-2 to TRBJ2-5, with 7 bases that match TRBD2. The receptor was derived from a woman under 40 who had recovered from COVID-19. The CDR3 DNA follows: TGTGCCAGCAGCTTAGCGGGGGGGAAGTCCCAGTACTTC. It is translated as CASSLAGGKSQYF.